The subject of this entry is one T cell receptor (beta chain). The count of this clonotype is one. Its cognate antigen has yet to be identified. The junction shows a germline mismatch at one end, possibly a read error. The germline V gene sets CDR1 to KGHDR and CDR2 to SFDVKD. The CDR3 measures 16 amino acids from cysteine to phenylalanine. The read is trimmed to its CDR3 DNA, 48 bases read in frame from base 1. Receptor libraries were prepared by 5' RACE. TCRdb lists the instrument as Illumina HiSeq 2500. A second PCR of about 7 to 12 cycles was performed with a sample-barcoded 5' primer and a J-beta primer mix. A template-switch 5' adaptor carrying 12 random nucleotides introduced a unique molecular identifier onto each TCR beta cDNA molecule. Each sample yielded at least 2.5 million CDR3-containing paired-end reads. The Mint cDNA synthesis kit, primed by a TRBC-specific oligonucleotide, was used to synthesize first-strand cDNA from all RNA. After uracil-DNA glycosylase treatment, a first 18-cycle PCR used universal primers M1SS and BC2_uni_R on all cDNA. The original methods were these. Normalization of each sample was performed by random selection of 1 million high-quality reads, each carrying a distinct molecular identifier. Instead of being binned into consensus sequences, reads with shared molecular identifiers were discarded. MiTCR, run with a Q25 quality threshold and the strictest error-elimination algorithm, handled CDR3 identification, clonotype clustering and error correction. Lower-bound total TCR beta diversity was estimated with a nonparametric unseen species model using Euler transformation. Through fastp at Q25 and MiXCR, TCRdb rebuilt clones from the public reads, retaining in-frame beta chains. All rows with the same CDR3 protein become a single entry with the most common DNA and genes. TCRdb assigned the V and J calls; the authors' analysis was not used. Here the sample has over 600,000 distinct CDR3 sequences; about 56% occur a single time. The ten largest clones add up to roughly 24% of the sample.

This sample stems from a study of blood T cells in healthy people across ages (dated by TCRdb to about 2015). Background for the entire study: In model experiments, roughly one uniquely barcoded TCR beta cDNA molecule per two T cells was captured by template switching. To track age-related changes in TCR beta repertoire diversity, the study relied on deep sequencing normalized with unique cDNA molecular identifiers. Donors were grouped into four age groups: young (average about 15 years), middle-aged (39), aged (62) and long-lived (less than 85). The study analyzed two additional independent replicas of 1 million unique cDNA reads from the same blood draw for two donors, one aged 18 to 29 and one aged 80 or older. To avoid experimental bias, donors of different ages were randomly spread across the sequencing lanes. Paper-wide results and their limitations: Total diversity estimates from one million sequenced T cells were considered lower bounds and underestimates. Compared with the aged group, the long-lived group had more naive CD4+ T cells, fewer expanded clones and increased TCR diversity, suggesting age selection. Conclusive comparison of naive and antigen-experienced compartments was prevented by the profiling of bulk unsorted PBMCs. As age increased, observed TCR beta diversity per million T cells dropped in a roughly linear way, and a significant reduction was already evident by age about 40. There was a strong correlation between observed TCR beta diversity and the percentage of naive T cells measured by flow cytometry. The CMV infection status of donors was not known, potentially confounding age-related changes in expanded clonotypes.

Donors were 40 or so systemically healthy Caucasian individuals from Russia aged roughly 6 to 100 years. Roughly 9.5 milliliters of peripheral blood were drawn from each donor into EDTA-treated Vacutainer tubes. Ficoll-Paque density-gradient centrifugation was used to isolate PBMCs, with at least 6 million per sample. Trizol reagent was used to extract total RNA from the PBMCs, yielding at least 5 micrograms per sample. The percentages of naive CD45RAhigh/CD27high T cells were determined by flow cytometry on a PBMC aliquot from every donor. The material sequenced was blood. The TCR originated in a man aged 40-55 years in good health. The chain couples TRBV24-1 to TRBJ2-1, and the D gene may be TRBD2, 7 bases matching. Read as DNA, the sequence is TGTGCCACCAACGGGGCGGGGGCTGACTCCTACAATGAGCGGTACTTC. Its translation is CATNGAGADSYNERYF.